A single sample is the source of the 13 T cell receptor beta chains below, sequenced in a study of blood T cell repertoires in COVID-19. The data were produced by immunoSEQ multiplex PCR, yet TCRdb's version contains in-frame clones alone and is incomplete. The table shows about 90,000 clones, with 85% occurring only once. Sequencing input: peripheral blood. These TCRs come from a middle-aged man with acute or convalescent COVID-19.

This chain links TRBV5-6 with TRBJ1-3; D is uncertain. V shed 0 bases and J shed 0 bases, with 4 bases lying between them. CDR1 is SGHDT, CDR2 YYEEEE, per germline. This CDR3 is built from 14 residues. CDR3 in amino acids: CASSLDSSGNTIYF. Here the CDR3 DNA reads TGTGCCAGCAGCTTGGACAGCTCTGGAAACACCATATATTTT.

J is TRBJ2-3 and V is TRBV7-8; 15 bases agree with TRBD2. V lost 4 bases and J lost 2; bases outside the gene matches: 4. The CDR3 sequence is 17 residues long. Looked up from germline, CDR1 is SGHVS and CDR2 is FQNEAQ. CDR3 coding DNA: TGTGCCAGCAGCTCGGGACTAGCGGGGGGACCCACAGATACGCAGTATTTT. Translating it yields CASSSGLAGGPTDTQYF.

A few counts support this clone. CDR3 region: CASSTRLGNQPQHF. The CDR3 DNA follows: TGTGCCAGCTCAACACGACTGGGCAATCAGCCCCAGCATTTT. The chain employs TRBV6-5 and TRBJ1-5; the D is unclear. Germline V lookup: CDR1 MNHEY, CDR2 SVGAGI. V was trimmed by 8 bases and J by 2 bases, leaving 13 bases between them. The length of the CDR3 is 14 residues.

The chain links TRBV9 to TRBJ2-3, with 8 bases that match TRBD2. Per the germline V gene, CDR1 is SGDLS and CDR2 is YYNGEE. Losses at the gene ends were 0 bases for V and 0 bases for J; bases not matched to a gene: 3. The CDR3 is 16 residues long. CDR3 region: CASSVGASGSTDTQYF. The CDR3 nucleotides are TGTGCCAGCAGCGTAGGGGCTAGCGGGAGCACAGATACGCAGTATTTT.

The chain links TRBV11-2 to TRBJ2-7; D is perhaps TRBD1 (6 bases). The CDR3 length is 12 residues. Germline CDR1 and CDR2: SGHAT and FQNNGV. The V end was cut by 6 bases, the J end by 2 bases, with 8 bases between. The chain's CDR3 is CASRTGAYEQYF. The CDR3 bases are TGTGCCAGCAGGACAGGAGCCTACGAGCAGTACTTC.

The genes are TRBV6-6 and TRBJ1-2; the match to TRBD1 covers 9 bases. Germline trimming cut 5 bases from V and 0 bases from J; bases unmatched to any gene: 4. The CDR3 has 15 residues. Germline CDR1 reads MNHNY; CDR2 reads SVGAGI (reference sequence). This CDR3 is CASSPWTGANYGYTF. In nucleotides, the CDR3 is TGTGCCAGCAGTCCATGGACAGGGGCTAACTATGGCTACACCTTC.

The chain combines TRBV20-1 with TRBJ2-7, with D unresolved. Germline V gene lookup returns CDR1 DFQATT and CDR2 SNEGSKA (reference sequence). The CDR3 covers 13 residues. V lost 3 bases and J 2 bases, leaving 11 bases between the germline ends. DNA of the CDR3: TGCAGTGCTAGTTTCGCACACCCCTACGAGCAGTACTTC. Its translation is CSASFAHPYEQYF.

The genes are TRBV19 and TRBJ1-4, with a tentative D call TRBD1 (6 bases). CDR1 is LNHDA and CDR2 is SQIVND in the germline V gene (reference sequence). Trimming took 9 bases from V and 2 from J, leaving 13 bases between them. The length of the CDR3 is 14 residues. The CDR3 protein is CASRQGHTNEKLFF. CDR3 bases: TGTGCCAGCCGGCAGGGGCATACTAATGAAAAACTGTTTTTT.

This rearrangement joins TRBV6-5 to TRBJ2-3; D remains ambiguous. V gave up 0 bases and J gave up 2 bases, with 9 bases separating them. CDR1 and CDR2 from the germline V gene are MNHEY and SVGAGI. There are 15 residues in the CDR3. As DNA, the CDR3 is TGTGCCAGCAGTTACTCGAGACTCTACACAGATACGCAGTATTTT. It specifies CASSYSRLYTDTQYF.

The chain's CDR3 is CASSPGFADTQYF. DNA for the CDR3: TGTGCCAGCAGCCCAGGGTTCGCAGATACGCAGTATTTT. The V gene is TRBV7-2, the J gene TRBJ2-3; TRBD1 is a possible D gene (5 bases). Germline V gene lookup returns CDR1 SGHTA and CDR2 FQGNSA. The CDR3 spans 13 residues. Trimming removed 5 bases at V and 4 bases at J, with 10 bases between.

Here the CDR3 reads CASSLSAGVGSYEQYF. CDR3 coding DNA: TGTGCCAGCAGTTTGTCCGCAGGGGTCGGTTCCTACGAGCAGTACTTC. V is TRBV27 and J is TRBJ2-7; D perhaps matches TRBD1 (6 bases). CDR1 is MNHEY and CDR2 is SMNVEV in the germline V gene (reference sequence). The CDR3 sequence is 16 residues long. V was trimmed by 3 bases and J by 1 base, leaving 16 bases between them.

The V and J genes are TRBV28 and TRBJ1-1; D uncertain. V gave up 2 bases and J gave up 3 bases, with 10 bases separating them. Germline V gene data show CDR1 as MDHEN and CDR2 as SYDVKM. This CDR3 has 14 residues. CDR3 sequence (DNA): TGTGCCAGCAGTTTAAACCGACTATACACTGAAGCTTTCTTT. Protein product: CASSLNRLYTEAFF.

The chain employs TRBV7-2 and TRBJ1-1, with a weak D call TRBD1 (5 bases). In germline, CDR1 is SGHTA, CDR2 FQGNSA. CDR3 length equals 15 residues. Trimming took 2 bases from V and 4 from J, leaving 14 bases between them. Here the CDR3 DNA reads TGTGCCAGCAGCTTATTTGCAGGGCAGGGCACTGAAGCTTTCTTT. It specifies CASSLFAGQGTEAFF.